Sequencing of this T cell receptor (beta chain) was carried out in a study of blood T cell repertoires in COVID-19. Across the study: The study drew acute and convalescent COVID-19 samples from the United States, Italy and Spain. PBMCs, B-cell-depleted T cells, or T cells were the source of the cDNA or gDNA that made up the material.

In the original processing: Estimates of nucleated cell counts were drawn from the amplification of reference gene primers. Data came from immunoSEQ multiplex PCR; TCRdb stores just in-frame clones and leaves some out. The D gene and trimming were derived from the DNA, and the V and J assignments and clone size from that table. Of tens of thousands of clones listed, approximately 86% are singletons. This clone was counted between two and nine times. The V gene lost 3 bases and the J gene lost 11 bases, with 14 bases spanning the gap. Germline loops: CDR1 SGHTA, CDR2 FQGNSA. The CDR3 is 13 residues long.

This receptor was obtained from a man at least 80 years old with active or convalescent COVID-19. Sequencing was done on a sample of peripheral blood. The rearrangement uses TRBV7-2 and TRBJ1-3, with D possibly being TRBD1 (6 bases). DNA of the CDR3: TGTGCCAGCAGCTTGGGGGGGGCGTTGGCCATATATTTT. Encoded protein: CASSLGGALAIYF.